The rows below give T cell receptor beta chains drawn from one sample of a study of CXCR3-negative and CXCR3-positive naive CD8 T cells. After re-calling the 5' RACE reads, TCRdb lists one entry per CDR3 protein, DNA absent. Here the sample table reports under 30,000 distinct CDR3 sequences. Sequencing input: memory CD8+ T cells from blood. These receptors were taken from a human donor in good health. Some clones in this sample may be carry-over from other donors' samples. Both conserved end residues are part of each CDR3.

j_call,v_call,cdr3_length,cdr3_aa
TRBJ2-1,TRBV5-1,16,CASSFGLARTYNEQFF
TRBJ1-4,TRBV27,13,CASSGQGGEKLFF
TRBJ2-7,TRBV4-2,16,CASSQEEGRSSYEQYF
TRBJ1-5,TRBV20-1,13,CSARVPDGQPQHF
TRBJ2-7,TRBV10-3,14,CAISAHLLSYEQYF
TRBJ2-2,TRBV20-1,15,CSARDPGGNTGELFF
TRBJ2-1,TRBV4-1,15,CASSQVGGGSDEQFF
TRBJ1-1,TRBV7-9,12,CASSQGRDEAFF
TRBJ1-1,TRBV20-1,14,CSARDGRGDTEAFF
TRBJ1-1,TRBV7-9,14,CASSLAGSYTEAFF
TRBJ1-4,TRBV27,13,CASSTTTNEKLFF
TRBJ2-7,TRBV4-3,15,CASSQSQGANYEQYF
TRBJ2-1,TRBV7-9,15,CASSLGTSDYNEQFF
TRBJ2-2,TRBV9,15,CASSVSRGSAGELFF
TRBJ2-3,TRBV11-2,15,CASSSGDSSTDTQYF
TRBJ2-7,TRBV28,14,CASSETGTMYEQYF
TRBJ2-1,TRBV12-3/TRBV12-4,14,CASSLAGGHDEQFF
TRBJ2-2,TRBV7-9,18,CASSFPETGPANTGELFF
TRBJ2-3,TRBV7-8,14,CASSSAAGANTQYF
TRBJ2-1,TRBV6-2/TRBV6-3,15,CASSYSASGGNEQFF